Listed below are T cell receptor beta chains from one sample, sequenced in a study of T cell responses to AZD1222 COVID-19 vaccine. Sequencing was performed with immunoSEQ multiplex PCR; in TCRdb, only in-frame clones are kept and a portion is missing. Of about 190,000 clones in the sample, roughly nine tenths were seen once. The sequences come from peripheral blood, collected on day 0 of AZD1222 vaccination. These receptors all stem from an adult in good health. CDR3s include the opening cysteine and the closing phenylalanine or tryptophan. D genes are given only for firm matches. Clone sizes are given selectively: once, few, many, or a class where the clone is expanded.

>TRBD1|TRBV7-8|TRBJ1-3|.
CASSQGQEGNTIYF
TGTGCCAGCAGCCAAGGACAGGAAGGAAACACCATATATTTT
>TRBD1|TRBV7-8|TRBJ2-7|.
CASTPARRQGLSYEQYF
TGTGCCAGCACCCCGGCACGTCGACAGGGGCTGAGCTACGAGCAGTACTTC
>.|TRBV5-4|TRBJ1-2|few
CASSFLSLRIPNYGYTF
TGTGCCAGCAGCTTTTTGAGTCTTCGAATTCCTAACTATGGCTACACCTTC
>TRBD1|TRBV28|TRBJ1-2|few
CASSSTGGKTGEGYGYTF
TGTGCCAGCAGTTCTACGGGGGGAAAGACAGGGGAGGGCTATGGCTACACCTTC
>.|TRBV5-5|TRBJ1-4|once
CASSQDRGFNEKLFF
TGTGCCAGCAGTCAGGACCGGGGATTTAATGAAAAACTGTTTTTT
>.|TRBV3-1/TRBV3-2|TRBJ1-1|once
CASSQNFRNTEAFF
TGTGCCAGCAGCCAAAATTTTCGGAACACTGAAGCTTTCTTT
>.|TRBV28|TRBJ1-5|.
CASSPHVNQPQHF
TGTGCCAGCAGTCCGCACGTCAATCAGCCCCAGCATTTT
>.|TRBV20-1|TRBJ2-5|.
CSASLLQTQYF
TGCAGTGCTAGTCTCCTGCAGACCCAGTACTTC
>TRBD2|TRBV19|TRBJ2-1|.
CASSMVREGRNEQFF
TGTGCCAGTAGTATGGTGCGGGAGGGGCGCAATGAGCAGTTCTTC
>TRBD2|TRBV19|TRBJ2-5|.
CASSGIAGTFLYQETQYF
TGTGCCAGTAGTGGCATAGCGGGGACATTCCTCTACCAAGAGACCCAGTACTTC
>TRBD1|TRBV19|TRBJ1-2|.
CASSRDRGTNYGYTF
TGTGCCAGTAGTAGAGACAGGGGAACTAACTATGGCTACACCTTC
>TRBD1|TRBV18|TRBJ1-5|.
CASQIGTGANQPQHF
TGTGCCAGCCAGATCGGGACAGGGGCCAATCAGCCCCAGCATTTT
>.|TRBV19|TRBJ1-5|.
CASSIYNQPQHF
TGTGCCAGTAGTATATATAATCAGCCCCAGCATTTT
>.|TRBV20-1|TRBJ1-2|.
CSASQIGGINYGYTF
TGCAGTGCTAGTCAGATCGGGGGGATTAACTATGGCTACACCTTC
>TRBD1|TRBV6-5|TRBJ1-6|.
CASSSGTGGIPLHF
TGTGCCAGCAGTTCGGGGACAGGGGGTATTCCCCTCCACTTT
>TRBD1|TRBV7-6|TRBJ1-5|.
CASSLYRGQNQPQHF
TGTGCCAGCAGCTTATACAGGGGGCAAAATCAGCCCCAGCATTTT
>.|TRBV5-1|TRBJ1-4|.
CASRFQGGHNEKLFF
TGCGCCAGCAGGTTCCAGGGAGGCCATAATGAAAAACTGTTTTTT
>.|TRBV7-8|TRBJ2-3|.
CASSLLGGLDTQYF
TGTGCCAGCAGCTTGTTGGGGGGCTTGGATACGCAGTATTTT
>TRBD1|TRBV6-2/TRBV6-3|TRBJ1-5|.
CASSSQDRGFQPQHF
TGTGCCAGCAGTTCGCAGGACAGGGGGTTTCAGCCCCAGCATTTT
>.|TRBV7-9|TRBJ1-3|.
CASSLDLGAGNTIYF
TGTGCCAGCAGCTTAGACCTGGGTGCGGGAAACACCATATATTTT